This T cell receptor (beta chain) was sequenced during a study of cytomegalovirus exposure and HLA in healthy donors. In regard to this clone: Its cognate antigen is unknown.

The study ran its PCR with 60 Vbeta and 13 Jbeta primers. Using immunoSEQ multiplex PCR, the repertoire was profiled, and TCRdb retains in-frame clones only, with some absent. The repertoire includes 150,000 to 200,000 clones, over 75% of them detected once, and around 0.46% sits in the top ten. The V gene's germline CDR1 is SEHNR and CDR2 FQNEAQ (reference sequence). CDR3 size: 15 residues. V was clipped by 5 bases and J by 1 base, with 14 bases between them. Each of the donors was a healthy bone marrow donor. Study results and limitations: CMV antigen specificity was confirmed in vitro for three CMV-associated chains.

The sample taken for sequencing was PBMCs. V usage is TRBV7-9 and J usage is TRBJ2-5, with unresolved D. The receptor was isolated from a woman in her forties or fifties in good health and CMV-seronegative. This CDR3 is CASSRFTVGQETQYF. The CDR3 nucleotides are TGTGCCAGCAGCCGTTTTACAGTAGGCCAAGAGACCCAGTACTTC. The complete variable domain, with remaining parts taken from reference TRBV7-9 and TRBJ2-5, reads DTGVSQNPRHKITKRGQNVTFRCDPISEHNRLYWYRQTLGQGPEFLTYFQNEAQLEKSRLLSDRFSAERPKGSFSTLEIQRTEQGDSAMYLCASSRFTVGQETQYFGPGTRLLVL.